A selection of T cell receptor beta chains follows, all from one sample in a study of blood T cells in healthy people across ages. TCRdb reprocessed the 5' RACE reads with MiXCR, giving one entry per CDR3 protein. The data contain approximately 730,000 distinct CDR3 sequences, approximately 43% of them singletons. The sample comprised blood. Receptors originate from an older woman in good health. Both conserved end residues are part of each CDR3. A D gene is named only where the DNA matches it firmly. Rows give clone size only sometimes, using once, few, many, or a class for an expanded clone.

d_call	v_call	cdr3_length	j_call	clone_size	cdr3_nt	cdr3_aa
TRBD2	TRBV7-9	16	TRBJ2-7	-	TGTGCCAGCAGCGCAATCGGGACTAGCGATCCCTACGAGCAGTACTTC	CASSAIGTSDPYEQYF
TRBD2	TRBV28	15	TRBJ2-3	many	TGTGCCAGCACCCCCAGCGGGACTATCACAGATACGCAGTATTTT	CASTPSGTITDTQYF
-	TRBV30	12	TRBJ1-1	many	TGTGCCTGGGGCGCAGGGTTCACTGAAGCTTTCTTT	CAWGAGFTEAFF
-	TRBV19	13	TRBJ1-2	once	TGTGCCACACTGGGCTTGACTAACTATGGCTACACCTTC	CATLGLTNYGYTF
-	TRBV29-1	14	TRBJ1-2	many	TGCAGCGTTCAATGGGCGCGGCCTAACTATGGCTACACCTTC	CSVQWARPNYGYTF
-	TRBV4-1	19	TRBJ2-7	-	TGCGCCAGCAGCCAAGTCGCTATGCCGGGACCGGGCATGGATAGAGAGCAGTACTTC	CASSQVAMPGPGMDREQYF
TRBD2	TRBV29-1	16	TRBJ2-5	-	TGCAGCGTCGAAAAGGTAGCGGGGGGGCTTCAAGAGACCCAGTACTTC	CSVEKVAGGLQETQYF
-	TRBV5-1	16	TRBJ2-4	-	TGCGCCAGCAGCTTGGAAGGGAAGGGGGCCAAAAACATTCAGTACTTC	CASSLEGKGAKNIQYF
-	TRBV20-1	15	TRBJ1-4	-	TGCAGTGCTAGAGGGCTGGTCGCAACTAATGAAAAACTGTTTTTT	CSARGLVATNEKLFF
TRBD1	TRBV3-1	16	TRBJ2-5	few	TGTGCCAGCAGCCAAGATCCCCAGGGGGCGTTAAGGGAGCAGTACTTC	CASSQDPQGALREQYF
-	TRBV18	15	TRBJ2-1	-	TGTGCCAGCTCACAAAGGCCCATCGATAACAATGAGCAGTTCTTC	CASSQRPIDNNEQFF
-	TRBV12-3/TRBV12-4	17	TRBJ2-6	-	TGTGCCAGCGGCCCCGGGACAATGGGCTCTGGGGCCAACGTCCTGACTTTC	CASGPGTMGSGANVLTF
-	TRBV6-2/TRBV6-3	15	TRBJ2-3	few	TGTGCCAGCAGCCCCCGGGGCGTGGGCACAGATACGCAGTATTTT	CASSPRGVGTDTQYF
-	TRBV11-3	16	TRBJ2-5	few	TGTGCCAGCAGCTTAGATGGGAACACAGGACAAGAGACCCAGTACTTC	CASSLDGNTGQETQYF
TRBD1	TRBV20-1	13	TRBJ2-1	-	TGCAGTGCCACCGGGACAGGGCTCTACGAGCAGTTCTTC	CSATGTGLYEQFF
-	TRBV6-2/TRBV6-3	15	TRBJ2-3	-	TGTGCCAGCAGTACCGGGTCCGTCTACACAGATACGCAGTATTTT	CASSTGSVYTDTQYF
TRBD2	TRBV20-1	14	TRBJ2-5	-	TGCAGTGCCACCCGTGGGAGCGGGAAAGAGACCCAGTACTTC	CSATRGSGKETQYF
-	TRBV30	12	TRBJ2-3	-	TGTGCCTGGAGTGTAGTGGCAGATACGCAGTATTTT	CAWSVVADTQYF
-	TRBV5-1	13	TRBJ2-1	-	TGCGCCACCCGCTTGGGGCTAGACAATGAGCAGTTCTTC	CATRLGLDNEQFF
TRBD2	TRBV20-1	15	TRBJ2-7	few	TGCAGTGCTAGGGCCTCCCAGCGGGGGACCTACGAGCAGTACTTC	CSARASQRGTYEQYF
TRBD2	TRBV12-3/TRBV12-4	13	TRBJ2-5	-	TGTGCCAGCAGGACAGCGGGAGTGGAGACCCAGTACTTC	CASRTAGVETQYF
TRBD2	TRBV7-8	12	TRBJ2-7	few	TGTGCCAGCAGCTTGAGTAAAGGGAGGGGGTACTTC	CASSLSKGRGYF
TRBD1	TRBV6-4	13	TRBJ2-7	-	TGTGCCAGCATAGAACGGACAGGGTGCGAGCAGTACTTC	CASIERTGCEQYF
TRBD1	TRBV7-2	15	TRBJ1-2	few	TGTGCCAGCAGCCCCTGGGACAGGGGGTCGTATGGCTACACCTTC	CASSPWDRGSYGYTF
TRBD1	TRBV20-1	14	TRBJ2-3	-	TGCAGTGCTCAGACAGGGGAACGCACAGATACGCAGTATTTT	CSAQTGERTDTQYF
-	TRBV6-5	15	TRBJ2-3	-	TGTGCCAGCAGTTACTCCCCGGCTGACACAGATACGCAGTATTTT	CASSYSPADTDTQYF
TRBD1	TRBV11-2	15	TRBJ2-2	-	TGTGCCAGCAGCTTAACAGGGGCGAACACCGGGGAGCTGTTTTTT	CASSLTGANTGELFF
TRBD1	TRBV29-1	12	TRBJ2-7	-	TGCAGCGTTGAAGTAACAGGGGACGAGCAGTACTTC	CSVEVTGDEQYF
TRBD2	TRBV20-1	15	TRBJ2-3	-	TGCAGTGCCTGGGCTAGCGGGGGGAGCACAGATACGCAGTATTTT	CSAWASGGSTDTQYF
-	TRBV10-3	16	TRBJ2-6	-	TGTGCCATCAGTGAAACAGAGGGCTCTGGGGCCAACGTCCTGACTTTC	CAISETEGSGANVLTF